This T cell receptor beta chain was recorded in a study of CD8 T cells in ankylosing spondylitis. Study-wide results and limits: Disease-linked clones bore a CD8+ phenotype and were relatively rare in peripheral blood.

It was by quantitative 5'-RACE with molecular barcodes that TCR beta libraries were made. TCRdb passed the 5' RACE reads through MiXCR, listing each CDR3 protein once. The profile shows 200,000 or so distinct CDR3 sequences, over 10% of them singletons. To note about this clonotype: Its antigen is not identified.

With 4 bases removed from V and 0 bases from J, the gap between germline ends came to 16 bases. The CDR3 extends over 18 amino acids. CDR1 and CDR2 (germline): SGHAT, FQNNGV. The rearrangement uses TRBV11-2 and TRBJ1-6; possible D gene TRBD1, 6 bases. The receptor was isolated from a female donor with ankylosing spondylitis or in good health (not recorded which). Sequenced sample: blood, either unsorted or a sorted T cell fraction (not recorded which). The CDR3 is CASSSSGGPSSYNSPLHF. In DNA, the CDR3 is TGTGCCAGCAGCTCTAGTGGGGGGCCCAGCTCCTATAATTCACCCCTCCACTTT.